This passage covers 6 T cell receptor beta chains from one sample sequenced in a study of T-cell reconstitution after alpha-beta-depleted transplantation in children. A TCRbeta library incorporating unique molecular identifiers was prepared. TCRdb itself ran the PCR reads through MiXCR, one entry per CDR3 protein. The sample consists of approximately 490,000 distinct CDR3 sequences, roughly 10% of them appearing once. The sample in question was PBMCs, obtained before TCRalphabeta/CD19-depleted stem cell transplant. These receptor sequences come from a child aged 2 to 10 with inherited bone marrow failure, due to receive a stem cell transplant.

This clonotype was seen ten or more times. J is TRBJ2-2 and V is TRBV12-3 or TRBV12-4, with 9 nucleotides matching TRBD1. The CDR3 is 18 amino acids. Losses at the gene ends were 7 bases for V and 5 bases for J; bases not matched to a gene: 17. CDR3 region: CASTYFPGQGVGTGELFF. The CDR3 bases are TGTGCCAGCACCTACTTCCCGGGACAGGGAGTTGGGACCGGGGAGCTGTTTTTT.

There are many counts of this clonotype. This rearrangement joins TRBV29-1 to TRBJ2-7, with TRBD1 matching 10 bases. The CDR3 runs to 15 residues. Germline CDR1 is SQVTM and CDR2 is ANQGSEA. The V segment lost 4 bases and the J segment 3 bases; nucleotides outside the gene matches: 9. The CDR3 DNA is TGCAGCGTTGCGGGGGGACAGGGGACCCTCTACGAGCAGTACTTC. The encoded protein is CSVAGGQGTLYEQYF.

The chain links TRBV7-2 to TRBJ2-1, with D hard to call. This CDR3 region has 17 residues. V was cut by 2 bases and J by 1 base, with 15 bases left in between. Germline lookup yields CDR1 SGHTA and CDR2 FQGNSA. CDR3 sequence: CASSLSRPWLSYNEQFF. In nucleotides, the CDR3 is TGTGCCAGCAGCTTAAGTCGTCCCTGGCTGTCCTACAATGAGCAGTTCTTC.

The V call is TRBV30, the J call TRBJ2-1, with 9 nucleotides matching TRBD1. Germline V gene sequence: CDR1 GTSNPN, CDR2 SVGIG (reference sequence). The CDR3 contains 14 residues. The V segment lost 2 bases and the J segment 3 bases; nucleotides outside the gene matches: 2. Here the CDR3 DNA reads TGTGCCTGGAGTTGGGGACAGGGCTACAATGAGCAGTTCTTC. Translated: CAWSWGQGYNEQFF.

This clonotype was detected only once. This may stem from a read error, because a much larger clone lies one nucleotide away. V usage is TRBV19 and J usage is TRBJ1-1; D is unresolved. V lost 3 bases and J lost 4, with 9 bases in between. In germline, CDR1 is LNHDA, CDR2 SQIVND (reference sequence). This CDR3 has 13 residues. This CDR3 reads CASSITAATEAFF. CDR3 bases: TGTGCCAGTAGTATCACAGCGGCCACTGAAGCTTTCTTT.

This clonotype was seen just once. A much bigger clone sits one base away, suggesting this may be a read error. CDR3 residues: CASSLAQGVQYEQYF. The CDR3 nucleotides are TGTGCCAGCAGCTTAGCGCAGGGGGTCCAGTACGAGCAGTACTTC. The gene calls are TRBV7-9 and TRBJ2-7; 7 positions match TRBD1. Germline CDR1 SEHNR, CDR2 FQNEAQ (reference sequence). V lost 0 bases, J lost 4 bases, and 6 bases stayed unmatched. This CDR3 has 15 residues.